A single sample is the source of the 26 T cell receptor beta chains below, sequenced in a study of cytomegalovirus exposure and HLA in healthy donors. Here immunoSEQ multiplex PCR was the method, and the copy in TCRdb shows in-frame clones only, minus some. This table holds under 140,000 clones, around 90% found once. Sequences were obtained from PBMCs. These TCRs come from a woman aged 18-29 years in good health and CMV-seronegative.

This chain uses TRBV27 with TRBJ2-7; possible D gene TRBD1, 5 bases. This CDR3 contains 13 residues. Between the trimmed V and J ends, which lost 3 bases and 5 bases, there was a span of 11 bases. Germline V gives CDR1 MNHEY, CDR2 SMNVEV (reference sequence). The CDR3 nucleotides read TGTGCCAGCAGTTTTCAGGGCAGGAACGAGCAGTACTTC. Translation: CASSFQGRNEQYF.

The chain is built from TRBV30 and TRBJ2-7; TRBD2 might be the D (5 bases). Germline V gives CDR1 GTSNPN, CDR2 SVGIG (reference sequence). The length of the CDR3 is 12 residues. Trimming shortened V by 1 base and J by 4 bases, and 8 bases separated the two germline ends. Written as DNA, the CDR3 is TGTGCCTGGAGTGAGGCGGGTTACGAGCAGTACTTC. Residues: CAWSEAGYEQYF.

V usage is TRBV7-9 and J usage is TRBJ1-1; D uncertain. The V gene lost 3 bases and the J gene lost 11 bases, with 19 bases spanning the gap. CDR3 length: 14 residues. Germline CDR1 is SEHNR and CDR2 is FQNEAQ (reference sequence). The CDR3 loop is CASSFVTPFSGAFF. The CDR3 nucleotides read TGTGCCAGCAGCTTCGTGACACCCTTCAGTGGGGCTTTCTTT.

The V gene is TRBV27, the J gene TRBJ1-3; no reliable D call. With 2 bases removed from V and 0 bases from J, the gap between germline ends came to 5 bases. CDR1 and CDR2 (germline): MNHEY, SMNVEV (reference sequence). The CDR3 runs 14 residues. CDR3 nucleotides: TGTGCCAGCAGTTTACGGGGCTCTGGAAACACCATATATTTT. Translated, it gives CASSLRGSGNTIYF.

This clone occurred once. This chain uses TRBV5-4 with TRBJ2-7, with D maybe TRBD1 (6 bases). Germline V CDR1 and CDR2: SGHNT, YYREEE (reference sequence). The V gene lost 0 bases and the J gene lost 3 bases, with 7 bases spanning the gap. The CDR3 contains 13 residues. Here the CDR3 reads CASSLEGGYEQYF. CDR3 DNA: TGTGCCAGCAGCTTGGAAGGGGGCTACGAGCAGTACTTC.

The chain combines TRBV4-3 with TRBJ2-1; D not resolved. Trimming took 0 bases from V and 10 from J, leaving 16 bases between them. Germline CDR1 and CDR2: LGHNA and YSLEER. The CDR3 is 15 amino acids. This CDR3 is CASSQDGVAVKEQFF. The CDR3 nucleotides are TGCGCCAGCAGCCAAGATGGTGTGGCGGTCAAAGAGCAGTTCTTC.

The chain joins TRBV4-2 to TRBJ2-7; possibly TRBD2 for D (5 bases). Germline CDR1 reads LGHNA; CDR2 reads YNFKEQ. Trimming removed 0 bases at V and 0 bases at J, with 9 bases between. CDR3 size: 15 residues. DNA of the CDR3: TGTGCCAGCAGCCAAGACCTGACTAACTCCTACGAGCAGTACTTC. It specifies CASSQDLTNSYEQYF.

This clone was counted between two and nine times. The rearrangement links TRBV2 to TRBJ1-1; D is uncertain. This CDR3 region has 12 residues. The germline V and J ends were trimmed by 6 bases and 5 bases, with 10 bases remaining between them. The germline V gene encodes CDR1 SNHLY and CDR2 FYNNEI. The CDR3, as DNA: TGTGCCAGCAGGTGGGGAGGGACTGAAGCTTTCTTT. This encodes CASRWGGTEAFF.

V is TRBV2 and J is TRBJ1-2; the D gene is possibly TRBD1 (6 bases). The CDR3 totals 13 residues. The germline V gene encodes CDR1 SNHLY and CDR2 FYNNEI. The V gene lost 0 bases and the J gene lost 7 bases, with 9 bases spanning the gap. Written as DNA, the CDR3 is TGTGCCAGCAGTGAAGCGGGAGGGGGTGGCTACACCTTC. Translation gives CASSEAGGGGYTF.

The chain carries TRBV6-5 and TRBJ2-1, with TRBD2 matching 8 bases. V shed 7 bases, J shed 14 bases, and the junction held 10 bases outside the gene matches. CDR3 length: 12 amino acids. Germline assignment: CDR1 MNHEY and CDR2 SVGAGI. The chain's CDR3 is CASTPGGTREFF. The CDR3 DNA is TGTGCCAGCACCCCTGGCGGGACTAGGGAGTTCTTC.

The chain employs TRBV2 and TRBJ1-3, with D possibly being TRBD1 (5 bases). The germline V gene encodes CDR1 SNHLY and CDR2 FYNNEI. The CDR3 spans 15 residues. V was cut by 6 bases and J by 0 bases, with 12 bases left in between. This CDR3 is CASRDLTDSGNTIYF. CDR3 coding DNA: TGTGCCAGCAGAGATCTGACAGACTCTGGAAACACCATATATTTT.

The J gene is TRBJ2-2, the V gene TRBV30, with 8 bases matching TRBD2. With 0 bases clipped from V and 7 bases from J, the junction kept 7 bases outside the gene matches. The CDR3 is made up of 15 amino acids. In germline, CDR1 is GTSNPN, CDR2 SVGIG (reference sequence). DNA for the CDR3: TGTGCCTGGAGTGTATGGCGGGAGGAGGTCGGGGAGCTGTTTTTT. It is translated as CAWSVWREEVGELFF.

CDR3 in DNA: TGTGCCACTTACCCCTCCTTCGACAGTCCCTACAATGAGCAGTTCTTC. This translates into CATYPSFDSPYNEQFF. The chain has TRBV10-3 and TRBJ2-1; TRBD1 might be the D (5 bases). Trimming took 10 bases from V and 2 from J, leaving 21 bases between them. There are 16 residues in the CDR3. Germline V CDR1 and CDR2: ENHRY, SYGVKD.

The rearrangement uses TRBV10-1 and TRBJ1-2; no clear D gene. The germline gives CDR1 WNHNN, CDR2 SYGVQD (reference sequence). The length of the CDR3 is 13 residues. Trimming removed 4 bases at V and 8 bases at J, with 14 bases between. CDR3 coding DNA: TGCGCCAGCAGTGCGGATCGGGGAGGAGGCTACACCTTC. Translation: CASSADRGGGYTF.

The chain recombines TRBV7-2 with TRBJ2-7, with no clear D. Trimming cost V 5 bases and J 7 bases, with 15 bases left between them. Germline V gene sequence: CDR1 SGHTA, CDR2 FQGNSA. The CDR3 length is 13 residues. The CDR3 DNA follows: TGTGCCAGCAGCCTCGACTGGCGACGGGAGCAGTACTTC. This gives the protein CASSLDWRREQYF.

This sequence joins TRBV6-1 and TRBJ2-1; D may be TRBD2 (5 bases). Trimming took off 4 bases at V and 4 bases at J, with 17 bases between the two ends. CDR1 is MNHNS and CDR2 is SASEGT in the germline V gene. The CDR3 spans 16 residues. CDR3 nucleotide sequence: TGTGCCAGCAGTGTTTTCAGCGGATTAAAATACAATGAGCAGTTCTTC. This encodes CASSVFSGLKYNEQFF.

Details on this clone: One end of the junction fails to match germline, which may point to a read error. This chain uses TRBV18 with TRBJ1-2; 7 nucleotides line up with TRBD1. This CDR3 contains 15 residues. The V gene's germline CDR1 is KGHSH and CDR2 LQKENI. The CDR3 loop is CASSTPRTGLYGYTF. Here the CDR3 DNA reads TGTGCCAGCTCAACACCTCGGACAGGCCTCTATGGCTACACCTTC.

The CDR3 loop is CASSQDRLGGYGYTF. The CDR3 DNA sequence: TGCGCCAGCAGCCAAGATCGCCTCGGAGGATATGGCTACACCTTC. V and J are TRBV4-3 and TRBJ1-2, with no clear D. The CDR3 is 15 residues long. Germline CDR1 and CDR2: LGHNA and YSLEER. Trimming took off 0 bases at V and 5 bases at J, with 13 bases between the two ends.

The chain employs TRBV18 and TRBJ2-3, with D perhaps matching TRBD2 (5 bases). V was trimmed by 0 bases and J by 2 bases, leaving 18 bases between them. The CDR3 covers 18 residues. Per germline, CDR1 KGHSH and CDR2 LQKENI. The DNA of the CDR3 is TGTGCCAGCTCACCACCTTGGGAGACTACCCTATACACAGATACGCAGTATTTT. It specifies CASSPPWETTLYTDTQYF.

This rearrangement joins TRBV2 to TRBJ1-1, with D tentatively TRBD1 (5 bases). The CDR3 is 13 amino acids. CDR1 and CDR2 from the germline V gene are SNHLY and FYNNEI. V lost 6 bases to trimming and J lost 5 bases, with 13 bases between them. The CDR3 loop is CASSLTAGTEAFF. The DNA of the CDR3 is TGTGCCAGCAGCCTGACAGCGGGGACTGAAGCTTTCTTT.

CDR3 nucleotides: TGTGCCAGTACCAGACGGGGCTCTGGAAACACCATATATTTT. Protein: CASTRRGSGNTIYF. The genes are TRBV19 and TRBJ1-3, with D uncertain. The germline V gene encodes CDR1 LNHDA and CDR2 SQIVND (reference sequence). There are 14 residues in the CDR3. Trimming left V 7 bases short and J 0 bases short, with 10 bases between.

This clone was seen only once. The CDR3 coding sequence is TGTGCCAGCAGAGAGACAGGTGGCGGGTATGGCTACACCTTC. Translation: CASRETGGGYGYTF. The V call is TRBV28, the J call TRBJ1-2, with D maybe TRBD1 (6 bases). The CDR3 is made up of 14 amino acids. The V gene lost 6 bases and the J gene lost 5 bases, with 16 bases spanning the gap. Germline CDR1 and CDR2: MDHEN and SYDVKM.

J is TRBJ2-7 and V is TRBV9, with 14 positions matching TRBD2. The V gene end was trimmed by 2 bases and the J gene end by 6 bases; junction bases not matched to a gene: 7. Germline CDR1 reads SGDLS; CDR2 reads YYNGEE. The CDR3 totals 16 residues. CDR3 in amino acids: CASSVTSGGALGEQYF. DNA for the CDR3: TGTGCCAGCAGCGTGACTAGCGGGGGGGCCCTGGGCGAGCAGTACTTC.

This clone was seen only a few times. The chain uses TRBV12-2 and TRBJ1-2; TRBD1, the table's D call, lacks a check against the DNA. TRBV12-2 is flagged as a pseudogene. CDR3 length equals 14 residues. The CDR3 coding sequence is TGTGCAAGTCGCTCTACCGAAGGGGTGGATGGCTACACCTTC. Translating it yields CASRSTEGVDGYTF.

This clone was seen a handful of times. The chain has TRBV7-8 and TRBJ1-5; TRBD1 aligns across 10 bases. There are 15 residues in the CDR3. Losses at the gene ends were 6 bases for V and 6 bases for J; bases not matched to a gene: 8. Germline-derived CDR1 and CDR2 are SGHVS and FQNEAQ. The CDR3 nucleotides read TGTGCCAGCAGAATAGGGACAGGGGACGCTCAGCCCCAGCATTTT. Protein product: CASRIGTGDAQPQHF. Full variable domain (rest looked up from reference TRBV7-8 and TRBJ1-5): GAGVSQSPRYKVAKRGQDVALRCDPISGHVSLFWYQQALGQGPEFLTYFQNEAQLDKSGLPSDRFFAERPEGSVSTLKIQRTQQEDSAVYLCASRIGTGDAQPQHFGDGTRLSIL.

CDR3 in DNA: TGTGCCAGCAGCTTAGGAGGTAACACAGATACGCAGTATTTT. Its protein is CASSLGGNTDTQYF. The rearrangement links TRBV7-3 to TRBJ2-3; weak D call: TRBD2 (5 bases). From germline, CDR1 is SGHTA and CDR2 FQGTGA. This CDR3 contains 14 residues. V was trimmed by 2 bases and J by 2 bases, leaving 8 bases between them.